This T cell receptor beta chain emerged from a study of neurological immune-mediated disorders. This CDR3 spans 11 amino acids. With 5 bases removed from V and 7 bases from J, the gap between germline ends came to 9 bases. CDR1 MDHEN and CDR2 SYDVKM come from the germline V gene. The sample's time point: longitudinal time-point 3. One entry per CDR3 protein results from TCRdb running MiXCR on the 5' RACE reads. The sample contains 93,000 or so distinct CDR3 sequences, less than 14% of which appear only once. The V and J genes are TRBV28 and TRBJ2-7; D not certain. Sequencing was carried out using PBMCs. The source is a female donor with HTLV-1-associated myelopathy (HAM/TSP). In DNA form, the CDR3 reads TGTGCCAGCAGTCTCGATAGGGAGCAGTACTTC. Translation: CASSLDREQYF. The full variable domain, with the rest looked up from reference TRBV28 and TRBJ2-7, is DVKVTQSSRYLVKRTGEKVFLECVQDMDHENMFWYRQDPGLGLRLIYFSYDVKMKEKGDIPEGYSVSREKKERFSLILESASTNQTSMYLCASSLDREQYFGPGTRLTVT.